The subject of this entry is one T cell receptor (beta chain). Its target is not known. This sample is drawn from a study of cytomegalovirus exposure and HLA in healthy donors. V shed 3 bases and J 5 bases; nucleotides not matched to a gene: 14. Germline V gene lookup returns CDR1 KGHSH and CDR2 LQKENI. The CDR3 has 18 residues. The PCR contained 60 Vbeta and 13 Jbeta primers. TCRdb's copy holds only in-frame clones and misses some; the assay was immunoSEQ multiplex PCR. The sample's table shows about 87,000 clones. Whole-study findings and limits: Common viral pathogens (according to a later analysis) appeared linked to several of the most significant clusters. Association of 16,951 TCR beta sequences with HLA alleles was found at 0.05 false discovery rate in a later analysis.

The chain employs TRBV18 and TRBJ2-7; 12 nucleotides line up with TRBD2. Sequencing was performed on PBMCs. This TCR derives from a man aged 50 or older in good health and CMV-seropositive. CDR3 DNA: TGTGCCAGCTCACCTCTAGCGGGAGGGCCTGTGAATTTCCACGAGCAGTACTTC. Its protein is CASSPLAGGPVNFHEQYF.